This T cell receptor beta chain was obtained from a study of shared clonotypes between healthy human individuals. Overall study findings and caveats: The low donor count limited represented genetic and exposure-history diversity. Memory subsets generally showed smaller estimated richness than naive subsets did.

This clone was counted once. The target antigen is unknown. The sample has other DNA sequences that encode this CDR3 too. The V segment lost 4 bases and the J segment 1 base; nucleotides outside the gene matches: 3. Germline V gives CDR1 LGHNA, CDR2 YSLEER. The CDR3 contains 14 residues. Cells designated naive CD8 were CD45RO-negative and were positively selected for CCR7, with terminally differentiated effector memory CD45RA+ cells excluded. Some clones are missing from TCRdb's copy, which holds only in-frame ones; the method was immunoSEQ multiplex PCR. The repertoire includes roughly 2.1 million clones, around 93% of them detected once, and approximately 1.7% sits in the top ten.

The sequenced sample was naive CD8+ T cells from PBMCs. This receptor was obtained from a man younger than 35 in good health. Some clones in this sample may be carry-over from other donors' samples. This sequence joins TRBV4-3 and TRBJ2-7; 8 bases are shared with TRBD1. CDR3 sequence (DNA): TGCGCCAGCAGCCCTGGACAGGGATCCTACGAGCAGTACTTC. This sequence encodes CASSPGQGSYEQYF.